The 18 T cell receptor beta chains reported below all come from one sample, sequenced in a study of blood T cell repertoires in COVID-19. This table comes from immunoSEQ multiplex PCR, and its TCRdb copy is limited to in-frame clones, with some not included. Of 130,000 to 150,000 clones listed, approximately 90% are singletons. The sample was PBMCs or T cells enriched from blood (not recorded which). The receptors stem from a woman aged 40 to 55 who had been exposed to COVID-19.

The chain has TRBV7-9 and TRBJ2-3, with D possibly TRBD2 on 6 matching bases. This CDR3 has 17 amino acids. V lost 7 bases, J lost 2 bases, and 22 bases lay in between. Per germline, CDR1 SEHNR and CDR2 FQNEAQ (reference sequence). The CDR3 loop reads CASNKLGGDHTTDTQYF. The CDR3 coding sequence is TGTGCCAGCAACAAGTTAGGCGGGGACCATACCACAGATACGCAGTATTTT.

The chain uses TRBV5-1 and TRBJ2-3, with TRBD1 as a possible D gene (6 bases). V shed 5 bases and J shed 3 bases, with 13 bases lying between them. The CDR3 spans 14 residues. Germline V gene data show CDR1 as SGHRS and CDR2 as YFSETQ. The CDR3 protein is CASRMAGETDTQYF. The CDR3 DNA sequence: TGCGCCAGCAGAATGGCAGGGGAGACAGATACGCAGTATTTT.

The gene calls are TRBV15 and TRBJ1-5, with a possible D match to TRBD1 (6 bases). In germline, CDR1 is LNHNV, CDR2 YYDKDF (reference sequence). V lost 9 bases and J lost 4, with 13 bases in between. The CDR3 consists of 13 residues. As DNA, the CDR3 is TGTGCCACAGCACAGGGTTTGAATCAGCCCCAGCATTTT. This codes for CATAQGLNQPQHF.

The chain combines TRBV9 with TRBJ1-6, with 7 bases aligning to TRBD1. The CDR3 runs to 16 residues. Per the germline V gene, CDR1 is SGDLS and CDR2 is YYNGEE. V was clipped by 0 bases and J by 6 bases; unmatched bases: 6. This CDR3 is CASSVAIGTVNSPLHF. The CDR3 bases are TGTGCCAGCAGCGTAGCTATTGGGACAGTTAATTCACCCCTCCACTTT.

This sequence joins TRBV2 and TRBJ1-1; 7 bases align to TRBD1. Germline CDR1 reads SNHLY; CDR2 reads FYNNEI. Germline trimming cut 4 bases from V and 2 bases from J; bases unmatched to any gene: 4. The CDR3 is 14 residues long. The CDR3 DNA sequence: TGTGCCAGCAGTGTGGACAGGTCCAACACTGAAGCTTTCTTT. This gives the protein CASSVDRSNTEAFF.

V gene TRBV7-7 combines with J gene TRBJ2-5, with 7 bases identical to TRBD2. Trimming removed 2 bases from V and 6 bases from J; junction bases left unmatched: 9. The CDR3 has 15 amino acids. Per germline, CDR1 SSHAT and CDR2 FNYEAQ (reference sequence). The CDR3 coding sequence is TGTGCCAGCAGCTTAAGCGGGAATGGGGTGAAGACCCAGTACTTC. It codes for CASSLSGNGVKTQYF.

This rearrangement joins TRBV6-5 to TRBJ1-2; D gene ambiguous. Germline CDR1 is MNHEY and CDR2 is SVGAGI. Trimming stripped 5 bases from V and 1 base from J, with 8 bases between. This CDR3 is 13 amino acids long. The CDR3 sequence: CASSNSYNYGYTF. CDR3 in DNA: TGTGCCAGCAGTAACAGCTATAACTATGGCTACACCTTC.

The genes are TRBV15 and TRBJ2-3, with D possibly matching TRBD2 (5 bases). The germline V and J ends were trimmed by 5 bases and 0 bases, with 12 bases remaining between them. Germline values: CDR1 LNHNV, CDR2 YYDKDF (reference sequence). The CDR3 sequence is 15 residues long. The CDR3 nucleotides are TGTGCCACCAGCCTTACGAGCGGTAGCACAGATACGCAGTATTTT. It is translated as CATSLTSGSTDTQYF.

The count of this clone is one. In DNA form, the CDR3 reads TGCGCCACCGGGACAGGGTTCTCTGGGGCCAACGTCCTGACTTTC. The encoded protein is CATGTGFSGANVLTF. The chain combines TRBV5-1 with TRBJ2-6, with TRBD1 identical over 9 bases. The CDR3 extends over 15 amino acids. J gave up 0 bases and V 9 bases, and 4 bases lay outside the gene matches. Per germline, CDR1 SGHRS and CDR2 YFSETQ. The entire variable domain, with the rest obtained from reference TRBV5-1 and TRBJ2-6, is as follows: KAGVTQTPRYLIKTRGQQVTLSCSPISGHRSVSWYQQTPGQGLQFLFEYFSETQRNKGNFPGRFSGRQFSNSRSEMNVSTLELGDSALYLCATGTGFSGANVLTFGAGSRLTVL.

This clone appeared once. DNA for the CDR3: TGTGCCAGCAGTTTCGCGGGGAAGAGCAATCAGCCCCAGCATTTT. Its protein is CASSFAGKSNQPQHF. V is TRBV28 and J is TRBJ1-5; D unresolved. Trimming left V 3 bases short and J 1 base short, with 10 bases between. Germline V lookup: CDR1 MDHEN, CDR2 SYDVKM. The CDR3 has 15 residues.

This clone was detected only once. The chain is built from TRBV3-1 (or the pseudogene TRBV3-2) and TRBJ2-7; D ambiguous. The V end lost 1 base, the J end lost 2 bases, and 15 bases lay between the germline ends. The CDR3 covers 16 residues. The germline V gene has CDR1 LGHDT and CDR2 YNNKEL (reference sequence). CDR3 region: CASSQGGSVATYEQYF. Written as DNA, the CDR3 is TGTGCCAGCAGCCAAGGAGGCTCGGTAGCTACCTACGAGCAGTACTTC.

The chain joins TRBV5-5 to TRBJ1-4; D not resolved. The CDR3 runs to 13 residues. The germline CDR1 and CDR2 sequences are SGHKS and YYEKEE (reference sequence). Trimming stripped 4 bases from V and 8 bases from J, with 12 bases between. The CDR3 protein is CASSAGREEKLFF. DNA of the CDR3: TGTGCCAGCAGCGCCGGGAGGGAGGAAAAACTGTTTTTT.

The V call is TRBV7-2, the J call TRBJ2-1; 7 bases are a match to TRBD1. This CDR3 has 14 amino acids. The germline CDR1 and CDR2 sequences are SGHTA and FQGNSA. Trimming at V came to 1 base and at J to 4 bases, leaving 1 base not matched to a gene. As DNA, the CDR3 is TGTGCCAGCAGCTTAGACAGGGGTTACAATGAGCAGTTCTTC. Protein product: CASSLDRGYNEQFF.

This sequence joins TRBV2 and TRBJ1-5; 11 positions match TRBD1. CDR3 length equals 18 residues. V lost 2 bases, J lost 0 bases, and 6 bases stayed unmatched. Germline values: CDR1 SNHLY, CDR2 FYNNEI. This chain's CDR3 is CASSERGTGGTSNQPQHF. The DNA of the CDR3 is TGTGCCAGCAGTGAAAGGGGGACAGGGGGGACTAGCAATCAGCCCCAGCATTTT.

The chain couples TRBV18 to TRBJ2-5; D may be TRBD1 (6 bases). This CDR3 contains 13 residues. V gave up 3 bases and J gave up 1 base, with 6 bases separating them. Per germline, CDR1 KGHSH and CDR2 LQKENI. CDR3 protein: CASSPDSQETQYF. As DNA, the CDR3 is TGTGCCAGCTCACCGGACAGCCAAGAGACCCAGTACTTC.

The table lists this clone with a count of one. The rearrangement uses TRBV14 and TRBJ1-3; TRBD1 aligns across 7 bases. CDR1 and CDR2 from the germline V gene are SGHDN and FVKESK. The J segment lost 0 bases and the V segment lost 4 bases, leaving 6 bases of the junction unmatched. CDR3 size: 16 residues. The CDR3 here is CASSLRTGSSGNTIYF. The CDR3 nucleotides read TGTGCCAGCAGCCTACGGACAGGTAGCTCTGGAAACACCATATATTTT. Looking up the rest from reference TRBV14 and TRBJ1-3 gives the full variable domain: EAGVTQFPSHSVIEKGQTVTLRCDPISGHDNLYWYRRVMGKEIKFLLHFVKESKQDESGMPNNRFLAERTGGTYSTLKVQPAELEDSGVYFCASSLRTGSSGNTIYFGEGSWLTVV.

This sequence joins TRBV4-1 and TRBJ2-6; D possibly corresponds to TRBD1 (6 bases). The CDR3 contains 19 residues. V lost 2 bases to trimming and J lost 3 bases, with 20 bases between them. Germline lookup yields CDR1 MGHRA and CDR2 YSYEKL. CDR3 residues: CASSQFTGQVMDGANVLTF. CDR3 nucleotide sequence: TGCGCCAGCAGCCAATTCACAGGGCAGGTTATGGATGGGGCCAACGTCCTGACTTTC.

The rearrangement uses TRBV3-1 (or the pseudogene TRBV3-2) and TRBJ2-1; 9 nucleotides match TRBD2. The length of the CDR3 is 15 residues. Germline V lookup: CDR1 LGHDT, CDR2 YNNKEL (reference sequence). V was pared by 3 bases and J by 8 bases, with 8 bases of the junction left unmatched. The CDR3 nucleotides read TGTGCCAGCAGCCACGCGTTGCGGGGGGGCGATGAGCAGTTCTTC. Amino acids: CASSHALRGGDEQFF.